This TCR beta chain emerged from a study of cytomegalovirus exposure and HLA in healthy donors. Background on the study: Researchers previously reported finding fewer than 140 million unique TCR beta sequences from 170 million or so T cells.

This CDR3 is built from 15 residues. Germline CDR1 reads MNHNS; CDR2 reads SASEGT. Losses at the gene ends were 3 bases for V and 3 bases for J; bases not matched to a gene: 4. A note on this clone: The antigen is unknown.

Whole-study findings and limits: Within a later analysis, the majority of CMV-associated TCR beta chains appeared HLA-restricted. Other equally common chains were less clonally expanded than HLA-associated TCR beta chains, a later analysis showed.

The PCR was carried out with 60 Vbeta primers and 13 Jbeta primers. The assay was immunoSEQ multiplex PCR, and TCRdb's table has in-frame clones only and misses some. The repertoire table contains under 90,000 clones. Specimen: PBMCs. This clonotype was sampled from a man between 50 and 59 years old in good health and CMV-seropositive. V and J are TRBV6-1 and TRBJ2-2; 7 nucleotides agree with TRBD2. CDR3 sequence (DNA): TGTGCCAGCAGTGATGGCGGGGGTCACACCGGGGAGCTGTTTTTT. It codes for CASSDGGGHTGELFF.